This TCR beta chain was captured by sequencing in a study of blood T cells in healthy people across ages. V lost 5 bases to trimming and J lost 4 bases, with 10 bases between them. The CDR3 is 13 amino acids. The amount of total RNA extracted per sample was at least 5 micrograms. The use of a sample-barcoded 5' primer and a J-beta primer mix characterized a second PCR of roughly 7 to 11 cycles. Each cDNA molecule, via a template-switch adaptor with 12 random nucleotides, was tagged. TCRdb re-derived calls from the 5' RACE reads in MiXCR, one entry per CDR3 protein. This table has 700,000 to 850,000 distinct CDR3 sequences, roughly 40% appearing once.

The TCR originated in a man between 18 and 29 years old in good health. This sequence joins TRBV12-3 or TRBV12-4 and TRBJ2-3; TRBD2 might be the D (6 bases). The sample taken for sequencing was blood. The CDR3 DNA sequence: TGTGCCAGCAGTAGACTAGTGGCAGATACGCAGTATTTT. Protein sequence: CASSRLVADTQYF.